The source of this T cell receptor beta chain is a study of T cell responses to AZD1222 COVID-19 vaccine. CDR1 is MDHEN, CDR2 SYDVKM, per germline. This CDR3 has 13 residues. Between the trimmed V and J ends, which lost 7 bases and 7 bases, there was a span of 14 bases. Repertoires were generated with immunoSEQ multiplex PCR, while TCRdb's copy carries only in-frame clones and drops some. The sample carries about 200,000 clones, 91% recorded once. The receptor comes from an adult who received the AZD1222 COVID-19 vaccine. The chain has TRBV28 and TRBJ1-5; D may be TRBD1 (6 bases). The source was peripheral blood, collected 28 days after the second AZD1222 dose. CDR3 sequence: CASKTGGNQPQHF. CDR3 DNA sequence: TGTGCCAGCAAGACAGGAGGGAACCAGCCCCAGCATTTT.